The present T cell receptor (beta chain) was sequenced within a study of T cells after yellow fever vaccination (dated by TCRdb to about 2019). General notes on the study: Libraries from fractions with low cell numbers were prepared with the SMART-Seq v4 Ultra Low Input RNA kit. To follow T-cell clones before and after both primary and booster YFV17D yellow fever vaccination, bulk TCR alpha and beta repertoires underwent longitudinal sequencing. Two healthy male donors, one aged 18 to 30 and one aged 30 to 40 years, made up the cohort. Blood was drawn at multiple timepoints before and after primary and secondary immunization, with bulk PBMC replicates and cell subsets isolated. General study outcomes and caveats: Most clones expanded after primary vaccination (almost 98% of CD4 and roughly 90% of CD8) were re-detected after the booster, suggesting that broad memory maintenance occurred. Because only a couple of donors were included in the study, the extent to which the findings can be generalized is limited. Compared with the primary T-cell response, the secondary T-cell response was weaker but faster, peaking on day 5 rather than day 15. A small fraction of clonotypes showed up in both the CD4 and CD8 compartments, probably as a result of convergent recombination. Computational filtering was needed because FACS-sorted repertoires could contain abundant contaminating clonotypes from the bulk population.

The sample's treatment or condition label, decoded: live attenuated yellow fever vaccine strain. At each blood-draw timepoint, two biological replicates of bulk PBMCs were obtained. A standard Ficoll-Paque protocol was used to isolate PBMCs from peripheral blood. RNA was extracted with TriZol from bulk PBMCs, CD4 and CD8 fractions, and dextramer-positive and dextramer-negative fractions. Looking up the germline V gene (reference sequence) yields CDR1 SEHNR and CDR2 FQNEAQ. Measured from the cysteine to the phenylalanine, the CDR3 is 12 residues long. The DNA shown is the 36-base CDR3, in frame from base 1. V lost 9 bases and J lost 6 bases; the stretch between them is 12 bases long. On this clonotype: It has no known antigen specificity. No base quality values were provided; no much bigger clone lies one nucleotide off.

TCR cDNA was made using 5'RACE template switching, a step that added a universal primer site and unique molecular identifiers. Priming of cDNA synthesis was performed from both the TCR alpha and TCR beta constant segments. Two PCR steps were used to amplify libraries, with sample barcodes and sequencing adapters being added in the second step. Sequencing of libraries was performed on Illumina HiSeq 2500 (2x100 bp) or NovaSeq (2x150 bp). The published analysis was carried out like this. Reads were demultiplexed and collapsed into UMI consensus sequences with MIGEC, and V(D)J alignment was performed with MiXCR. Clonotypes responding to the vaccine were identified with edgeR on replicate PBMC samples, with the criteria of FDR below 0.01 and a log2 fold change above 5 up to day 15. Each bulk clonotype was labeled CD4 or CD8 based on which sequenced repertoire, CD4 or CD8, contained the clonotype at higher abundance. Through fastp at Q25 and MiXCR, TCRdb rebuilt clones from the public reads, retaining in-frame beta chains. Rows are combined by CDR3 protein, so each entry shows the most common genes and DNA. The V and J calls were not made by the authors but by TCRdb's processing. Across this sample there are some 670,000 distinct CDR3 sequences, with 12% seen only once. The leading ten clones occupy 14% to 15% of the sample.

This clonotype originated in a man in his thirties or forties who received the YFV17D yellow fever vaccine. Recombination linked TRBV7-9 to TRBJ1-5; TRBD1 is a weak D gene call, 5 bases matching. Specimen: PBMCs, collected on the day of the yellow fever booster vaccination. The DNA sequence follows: TGTGCCAGATCCCGGGACGTTCAGCCCCAGCATTTT. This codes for CARSRDVQPQHF.